Sequencing of this T cell receptor (beta chain) was carried out in a study of spatial heterogeneity in lung cancer. The CDR3 has 13 amino acids. Germline CDR1 is DFQATT and CDR2 is SNEGSKA (reference sequence). V lost 3 bases to trimming and J lost 2 bases, with 9 bases between them. TCRdb itself ran the 5' RACE reads through MiXCR, one entry per CDR3 protein. The sample holds some 120,000 distinct CDR3 sequences, 9% to 15% seen once. The time point here: blood at routine non-recurrence follow-up after resection. Tumor, nontumor lung or frozen PBMC supplied whole RNA, sequenced without sorting. In this sample, this clonotype turned up a few times.

This TCR was recovered from a male donor with early-stage non-small cell lung cancer. The sample here was PBMCs, taken at follow-up. V usage is TRBV20-1 and J usage is TRBJ2-3; perhaps TRBD2 as D (5 bases). This CDR3 is CSARGVATDTQYF. Here the CDR3 DNA reads TGCAGTGCTAGGGGAGTAGCCACAGATACGCAGTATTTT.